This T cell receptor beta chain was sequenced in a study of blood T cell repertoires in COVID-19. Study summary: Whether acute or convalescent, the COVID-19 samples came from the United States, Italy and Spain. PBMCs, B-cell-depleted T cells, or T cells provided the cDNA or gDNA that made up the material.

Germline V lookup: CDR1 LGHNT, CDR2 FRNRAP. The CDR3 has 11 residues. V was trimmed by 7 bases and J by 2 bases, leaving 4 bases between them. This clone was seen a single time. In the study's own analysis: Researchers report that nucleated cell counts were estimated from reference gene primer amplification. Produced via immunoSEQ multiplex PCR; TCRdb's table is partial and in-frame only. D and trimming come from the DNA, and the V and J calls and clone size come from that table. This sample carries around 250,000 clones, around 82% of them seen once, and the ten largest clones take around 3.7%. This chain joins TRBV12-5 and TRBJ2-3; no firm D call. This clonotype was sampled from a man aged 45-60 years who had recovered from COVID-19. Source material: PBMCs or T cells enriched from blood (not recorded which). The CDR3 DNA follows: TGTGCTAGTGCCTCCACAGATACGCAGTATTTT. Protein: CASASTDTQYF. The full variable domain, its missing parts supplied by reference TRBV12-5 and TRBJ2-3, is DARVTQTPRHKVTEMGQEVTMRCQPILGHNTVFWYRQTMMQGLELLAYFRNRAPLDDSGMPKDRFSAEMPDATLATLKIQPSEPRDSAVYFCASASTDTQYFGPGTRLTVL.